The entry that follows covers one T cell receptor (beta chain) sequence. Its antigen is currently not known. No base qualities exist here, and no much larger clone lies one base off it. The collaborating institutions used their own protocols to collect whole blood in K2EDTA tubes. Collaborator samples were shipped for TCRbeta analysis as frozen whole blood, isolated PBMCs, or DNA extracted from either sample type. TCRbeta CDR3 regions were amplified from genomic DNA using the immunoSEQ Assay, a bias-controlled multiplex PCR. The authors' pipeline ran thus. Nucleated cell counts per sample were estimated from amplification of reference gene primers within the assay. Sequence reads were collapsed and filtered to measure the absolute abundance of every unique TCRbeta CDR3 rearrangement. Productive Simpson clonality was computed per sample as the square root of Simpson's diversity index over productive rearrangements. TCRdb limited this immuneACCESS table to in-frame rearrangements with V and J called. A share of clones is missing; checked studies link under half to unresolved V genes, and the rest is unexplained. The V and J calls and the clone size are those of that table, but D and trimming were determined from the DNA. This sample gives about 70,000 clones in total; roughly 91% of them show up just once. The top ten constitute 1.3% to 1.5% of the sample.

The data were obtained in a study of blood T cell repertoires in COVID-19 (dated by TCRdb to about 2020). Concerning the study at large: The collaborator samples originated in the United States, Italy and Spain and spanned the acute and convalescent phases of COVID-19. The material from the prospective study consisted of cDNA or gDNA derived from T cells, B-cell-depleted T cells, or PBMCs. The dataset comprised deeply sampled blood TCRbeta repertoires from subjects exposed to, actively infected with, or recovered from COVID-19. The repertoires were released in a freely available public database meant as a resource for research on the immune response to SARS-CoV-2. Samples were obtained from the ongoing ImmuneRACE study (first 160 participants) and from 1,254 subjects provided by 6 global collaborators. Nearly every sample came with metadata listing a de-identified subject ID, COVID-19 status, age in years and sex. Where HLA class I and class II types were available, the types were taken from metadata supplied by the sample provider, not from assay-based typing. The research as a whole found: Clinical and demographic metadata were provided uncurated, with the amount varying by source and participant.

V loses 6 bases at its end and J loses 5 bases; junction bases beyond the gene matches: 5. The germline V gene gives CDR1 as SGHVS and CDR2 as FNYEAQ. The CDR3 goes from the cysteine to the phenylalanine over 15 residues. The CDR3 DNA has 45 bases and is translated from base 1. The sequencing sample was made of peripheral blood. The sequence was collected from a man aged 60 to 69 with acute or convalescent COVID-19. The chain was built from TRBV7-6 and TRBJ2-2; 11 middle bases align to TRBD1. The encoded CDR3 is CASRPGQGATGELFF. The nucleotides read TGTGCCAGCAGACCAGGACAGGGGGCGACCGGGGAGCTGTTTTTT.